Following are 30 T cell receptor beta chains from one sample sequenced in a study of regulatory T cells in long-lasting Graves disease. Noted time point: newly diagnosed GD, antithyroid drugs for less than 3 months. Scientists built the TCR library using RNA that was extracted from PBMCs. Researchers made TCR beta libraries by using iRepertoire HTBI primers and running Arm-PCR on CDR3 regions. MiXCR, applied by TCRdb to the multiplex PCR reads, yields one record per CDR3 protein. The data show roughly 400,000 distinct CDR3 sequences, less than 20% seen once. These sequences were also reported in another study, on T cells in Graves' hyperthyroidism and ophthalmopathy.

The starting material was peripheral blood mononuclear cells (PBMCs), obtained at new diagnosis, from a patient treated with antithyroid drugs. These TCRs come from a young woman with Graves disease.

This chain's CDR3 is CASSWTRDTGELFF. The DNA of the CDR3 is TGCGCCAGCAGTTGGACTAGAGACACCGGGGAGCTGTTTTTT. The chain carries TRBV10-2 and TRBJ2-2, with 7 bases lining up with TRBD2. V shed 5 bases and J 3 bases; nucleotides not matched to a gene: 3. Germline loops: CDR1 WSHSY, CDR2 SAAADI. The CDR3 has 14 residues.

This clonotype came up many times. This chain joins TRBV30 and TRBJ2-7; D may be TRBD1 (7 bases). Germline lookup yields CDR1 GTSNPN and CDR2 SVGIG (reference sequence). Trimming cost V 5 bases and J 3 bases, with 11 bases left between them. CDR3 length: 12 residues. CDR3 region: CAWSGGNYEQYF. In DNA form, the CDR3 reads TGTGCCTGGTCAGGGGGGAACTACGAGCAGTACTTC.

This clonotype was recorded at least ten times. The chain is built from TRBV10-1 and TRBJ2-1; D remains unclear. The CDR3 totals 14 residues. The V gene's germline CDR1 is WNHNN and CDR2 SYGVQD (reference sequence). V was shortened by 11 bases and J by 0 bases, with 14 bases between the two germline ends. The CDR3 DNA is TGCGCCCCCGCGGCGGAGAGCTCCTACAATGAGCAGTTCTTC. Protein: CAPAAESSYNEQFF.

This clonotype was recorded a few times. CDR3 DNA: TGTGCCAGCAGTTTACGACTAGTTATCGGCCCCTACGAGCAGTACTTC. Translated, it gives CASSLRLVIGPYEQYF. The chain uses TRBV28 and TRBJ2-7; D possibly corresponds to TRBD2 (6 bases). The CDR3 totals 16 residues. Looked up from germline, CDR1 is MDHEN and CDR2 is SYDVKM. V lost 2 bases to trimming and J lost 2 bases, with 16 bases between them.

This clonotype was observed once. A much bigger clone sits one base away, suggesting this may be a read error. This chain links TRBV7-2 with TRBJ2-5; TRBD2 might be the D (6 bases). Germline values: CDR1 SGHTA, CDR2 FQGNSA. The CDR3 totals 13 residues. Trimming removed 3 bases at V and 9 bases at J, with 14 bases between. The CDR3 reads CASSLRLVRAQYF. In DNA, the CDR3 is TGTGCCAGCAGCTTGAGACTAGTGAGGGCCCAGTACTTC.

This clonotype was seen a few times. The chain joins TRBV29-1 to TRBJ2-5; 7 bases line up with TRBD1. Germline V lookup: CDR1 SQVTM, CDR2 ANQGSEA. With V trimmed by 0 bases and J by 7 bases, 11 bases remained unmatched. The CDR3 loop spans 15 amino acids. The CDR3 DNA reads TGCAGCGTTGAAGATAATGACAGGGCCGCGGGGACCCAGTACTTC. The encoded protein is CSVEDNDRAAGTQYF.

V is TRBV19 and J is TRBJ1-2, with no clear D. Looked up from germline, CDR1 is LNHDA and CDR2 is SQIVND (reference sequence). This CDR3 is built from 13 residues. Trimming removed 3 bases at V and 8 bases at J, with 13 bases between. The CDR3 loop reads CASSMGGGGGYTF. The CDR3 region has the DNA TGTGCCAGTAGTATGGGCGGCGGAGGAGGCTACACCTTC.

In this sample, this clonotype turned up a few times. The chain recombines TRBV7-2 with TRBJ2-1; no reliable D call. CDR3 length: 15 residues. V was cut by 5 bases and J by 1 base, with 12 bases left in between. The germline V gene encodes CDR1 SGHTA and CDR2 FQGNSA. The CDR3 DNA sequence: TGTGCCAGCAGCCTACTTTCGGGTTCCTACAATGAGCAGTTCTTC. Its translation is CASSLLSGSYNEQFF.

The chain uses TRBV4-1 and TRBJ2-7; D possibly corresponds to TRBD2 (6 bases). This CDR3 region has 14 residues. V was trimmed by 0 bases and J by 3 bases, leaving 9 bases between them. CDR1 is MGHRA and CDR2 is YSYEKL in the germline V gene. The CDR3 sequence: CASSQDRLVYEQYF. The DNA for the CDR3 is TGCGCCAGCAGCCAAGATCGACTAGTCTACGAGCAGTACTTC.

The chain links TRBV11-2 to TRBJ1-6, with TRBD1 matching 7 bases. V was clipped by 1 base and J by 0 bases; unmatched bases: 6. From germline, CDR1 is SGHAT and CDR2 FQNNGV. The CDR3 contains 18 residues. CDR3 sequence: CASSLALQGSSYNSPLHF. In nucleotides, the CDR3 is TGTGCCAGCAGCTTAGCGCTACAGGGGAGCTCCTATAATTCACCCCTCCACTTT.

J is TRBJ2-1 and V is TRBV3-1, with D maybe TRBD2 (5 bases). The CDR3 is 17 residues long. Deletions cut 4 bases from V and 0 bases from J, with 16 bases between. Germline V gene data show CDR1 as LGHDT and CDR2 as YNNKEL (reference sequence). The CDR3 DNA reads TGTGCCAGCAGCCCTTCGCAGCGGAGGAGCTCCTACAATGAGCAGTTCTTC. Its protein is CASSPSQRRSSYNEQFF.

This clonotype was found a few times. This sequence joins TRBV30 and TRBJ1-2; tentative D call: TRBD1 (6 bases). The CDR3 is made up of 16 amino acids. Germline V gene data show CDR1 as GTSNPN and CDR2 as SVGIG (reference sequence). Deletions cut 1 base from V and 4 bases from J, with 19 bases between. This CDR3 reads CAWSGLRGPRGYGYTF. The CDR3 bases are TGTGCCTGGAGTGGCCTCCGGGGGCCCCGGGGCTATGGCTACACCTTC.

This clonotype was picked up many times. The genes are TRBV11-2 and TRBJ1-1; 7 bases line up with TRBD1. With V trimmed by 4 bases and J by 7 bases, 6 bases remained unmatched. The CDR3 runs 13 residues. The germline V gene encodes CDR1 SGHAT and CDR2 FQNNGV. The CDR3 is CASSSHRGYEAFF. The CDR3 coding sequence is TGTGCCAGCAGCTCTCACAGGGGTTATGAAGCTTTCTTT.

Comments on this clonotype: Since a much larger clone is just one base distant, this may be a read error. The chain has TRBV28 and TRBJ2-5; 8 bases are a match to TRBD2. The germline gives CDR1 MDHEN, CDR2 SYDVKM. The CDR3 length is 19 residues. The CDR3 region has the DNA TGTGCCGGCAGTTCGCCTAAGGCGTGGGGGCGGGAGGATGGAGAGACCCAGTACTTC. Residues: CAGSSPKAWGREDGETQYF.

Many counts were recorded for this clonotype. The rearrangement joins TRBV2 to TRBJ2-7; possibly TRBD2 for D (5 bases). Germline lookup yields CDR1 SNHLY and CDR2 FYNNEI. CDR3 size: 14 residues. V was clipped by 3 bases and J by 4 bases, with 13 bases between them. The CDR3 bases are TGTGCCAGCAGTGATCGGGGAAAACTATACGAGCAGTACTTC. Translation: CASSDRGKLYEQYF. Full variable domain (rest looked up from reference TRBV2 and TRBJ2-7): EPEVTQTPSHQVTQMGQEVILRCVPISNHLYFYWYRQILGQKVEFLVSFYNNEISEKSEIFDDQFSVERPDGSNFTLKIRSTKLEDSAMYFCASSDRGKLYEQYFGPGTRLTVT.

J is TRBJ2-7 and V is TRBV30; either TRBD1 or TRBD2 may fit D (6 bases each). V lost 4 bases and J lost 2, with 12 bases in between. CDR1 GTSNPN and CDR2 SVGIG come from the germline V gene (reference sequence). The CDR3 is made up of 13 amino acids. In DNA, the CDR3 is TGTGCCTGGACCCGGAGGGGGACCTACGAGCAGTACTTC. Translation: CAWTRRGTYEQYF.

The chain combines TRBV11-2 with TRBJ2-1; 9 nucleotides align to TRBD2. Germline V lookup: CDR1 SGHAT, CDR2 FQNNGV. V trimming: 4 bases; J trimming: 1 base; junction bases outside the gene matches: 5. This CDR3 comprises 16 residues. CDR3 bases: TGTGCCAGCAGCTCCCCAACTAGCGGGTCCTACAATGAGCAGTTCTTC. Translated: CASSSPTSGSYNEQFF.

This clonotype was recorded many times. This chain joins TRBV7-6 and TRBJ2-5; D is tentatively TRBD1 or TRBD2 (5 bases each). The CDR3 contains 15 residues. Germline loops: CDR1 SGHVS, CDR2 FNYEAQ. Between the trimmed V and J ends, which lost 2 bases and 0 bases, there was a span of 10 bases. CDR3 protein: CASSLLLGDQETQYF. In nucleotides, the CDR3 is TGTGCCAGCAGCTTATTACTGGGGGACCAAGAGACCCAGTACTTC.

CDR3 amino acids: CASSQDEGTVGYEQYF. The CDR3 DNA reads TGTGCCAGCAGCCAAGATGAGGGGACAGTCGGCTACGAGCAGTACTTC. The chain carries TRBV3-1 and TRBJ2-7, with 7 bases fitting TRBD1. Germline trimming cut 0 bases from V and 3 bases from J; bases unmatched to any gene: 8. The CDR3 covers 16 residues. CDR1 LGHDT and CDR2 YNNKEL come from the germline V gene (reference sequence).

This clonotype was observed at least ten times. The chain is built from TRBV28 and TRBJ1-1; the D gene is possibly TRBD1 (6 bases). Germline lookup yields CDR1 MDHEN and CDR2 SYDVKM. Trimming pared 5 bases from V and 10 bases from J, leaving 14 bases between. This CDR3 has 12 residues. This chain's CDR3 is CASSQQGSGAFF. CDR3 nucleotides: TGTGCCAGCAGTCAACAGGGTAGCGGAGCTTTCTTT. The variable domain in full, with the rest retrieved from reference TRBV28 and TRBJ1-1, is DVKVTQSSRYLVKRTGEKVFLECVQDMDHENMFWYRQDPGLGLRLIYFSYDVKMKEKGDIPEGYSVSREKKERFSLILESASTNQTSMYLCASSQQGSGAFFGQGTRLTVV.

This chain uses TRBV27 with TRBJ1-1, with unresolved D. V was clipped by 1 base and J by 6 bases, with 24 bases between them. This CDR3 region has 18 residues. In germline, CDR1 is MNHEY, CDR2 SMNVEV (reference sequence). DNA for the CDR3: TGTGCCAGCAGTTTATTCTCTGGGCAACGAGGTGTCAACGCTGAAGCTTTCTTT. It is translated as CASSLFSGQRGVNAEAFF.

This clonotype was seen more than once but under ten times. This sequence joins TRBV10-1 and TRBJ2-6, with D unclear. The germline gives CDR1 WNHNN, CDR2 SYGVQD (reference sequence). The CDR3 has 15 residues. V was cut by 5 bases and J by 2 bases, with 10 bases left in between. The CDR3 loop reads CASSPGVAGANVLTF. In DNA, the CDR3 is TGCGCCAGCAGTCCAGGTGTTGCTGGGGCCAACGTCCTGACTTTC.

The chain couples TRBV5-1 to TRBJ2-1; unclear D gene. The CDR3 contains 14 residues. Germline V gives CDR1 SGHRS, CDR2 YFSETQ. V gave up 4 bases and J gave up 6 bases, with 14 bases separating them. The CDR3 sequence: CASSGDTLSNEQFF. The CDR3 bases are TGCGCCAGCAGCGGAGACACTCTAAGCAATGAGCAGTTCTTC.

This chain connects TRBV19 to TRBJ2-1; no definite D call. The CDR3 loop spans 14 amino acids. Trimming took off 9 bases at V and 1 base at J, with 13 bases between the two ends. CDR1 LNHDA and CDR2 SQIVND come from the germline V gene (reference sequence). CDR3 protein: CASSNRISYNEQFF. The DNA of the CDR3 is TGTGCCAGCAGCAACAGAATTTCCTACAATGAGCAGTTCTTC. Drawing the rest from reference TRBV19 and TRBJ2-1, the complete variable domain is DGGITQSPKYLFRKEGQNVTLSCEQNLNHDAMYWYRQDPGQGLRLIYYSQIVNDFQKGDIAEGYSVSREKKESFPLTVTSAQKNPTAFYLCASSNRISYNEQFFGPGTRLTVL.

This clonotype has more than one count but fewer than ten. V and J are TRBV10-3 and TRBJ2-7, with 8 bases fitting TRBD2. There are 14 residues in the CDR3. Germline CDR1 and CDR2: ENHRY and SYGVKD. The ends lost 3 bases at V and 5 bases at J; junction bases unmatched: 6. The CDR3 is CAISDLREAHEQYF. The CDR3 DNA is TGTGCCATCAGTGATCTGCGGGAGGCCCACGAGCAGTACTTC.

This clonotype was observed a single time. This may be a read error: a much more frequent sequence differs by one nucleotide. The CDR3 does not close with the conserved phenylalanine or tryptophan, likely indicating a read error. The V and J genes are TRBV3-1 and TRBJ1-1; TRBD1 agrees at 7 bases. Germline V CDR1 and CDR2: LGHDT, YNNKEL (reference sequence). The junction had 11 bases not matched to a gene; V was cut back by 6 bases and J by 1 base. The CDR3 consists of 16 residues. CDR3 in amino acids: CASRPGQTGRNTEAFL. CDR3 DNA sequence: TGTGCCAGCAGACCCGGTCAGACAGGGCGGAACACTGAAGCTTTCCTT.

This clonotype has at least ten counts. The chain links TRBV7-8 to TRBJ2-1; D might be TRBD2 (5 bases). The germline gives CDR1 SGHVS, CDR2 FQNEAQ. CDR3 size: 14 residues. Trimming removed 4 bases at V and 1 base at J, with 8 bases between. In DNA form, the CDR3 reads TGTGCCAGCAGCTGGAGGTCTTCCTACAATGAGCAGTTCTTC. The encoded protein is CASSWRSSYNEQFF. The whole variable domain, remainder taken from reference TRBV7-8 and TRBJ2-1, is GAGVSQSPRYKVAKRGQDVALRCDPISGHVSLFWYQQALGQGPEFLTYFQNEAQLDKSGLPSDRFFAERPEGSVSTLKIQRTQQEDSAVYLCASSWRSSYNEQFFGPGTRLTVL.

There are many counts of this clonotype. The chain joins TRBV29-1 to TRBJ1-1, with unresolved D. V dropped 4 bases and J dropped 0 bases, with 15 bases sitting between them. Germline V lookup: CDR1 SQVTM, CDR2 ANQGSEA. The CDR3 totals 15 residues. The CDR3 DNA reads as TGCAGCGTTGGACAAGCTTCTCCCTTGAACACTGAAGCTTTCTTT. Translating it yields CSVGQASPLNTEAFF.

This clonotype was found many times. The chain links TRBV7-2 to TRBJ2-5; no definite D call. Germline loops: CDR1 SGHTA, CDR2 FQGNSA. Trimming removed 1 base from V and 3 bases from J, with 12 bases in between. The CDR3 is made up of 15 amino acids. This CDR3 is CASSLVWRPEETQYF. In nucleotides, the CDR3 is TGTGCCAGCAGCTTAGTATGGCGACCGGAAGAGACCCAGTACTTC.

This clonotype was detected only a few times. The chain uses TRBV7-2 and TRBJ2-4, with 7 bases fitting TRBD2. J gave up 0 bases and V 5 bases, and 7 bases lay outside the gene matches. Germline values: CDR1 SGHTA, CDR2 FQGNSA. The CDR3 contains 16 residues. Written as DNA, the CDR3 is TGTGCCAGCAGCCCTAGCGGCTTTGAAGCCAAAAACATTCAGTACTTC. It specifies CASSPSGFEAKNIQYF.